This is a list of T cell receptor beta chains from one sample in a study of T cell responses to AZD1222 COVID-19 vaccine. Sequencing was performed with immunoSEQ multiplex PCR; in TCRdb, only in-frame clones are kept and a portion is missing. Of about 69,000 clones in the sample, over 65% were seen once. The sequences come from peripheral blood, collected 28 days after the second AZD1222 dose. The receptors were gathered from an adult who received the AZD1222 COVID-19 vaccine. Both conserved end residues are part of each CDR3. The order of the fields is clone size, D gene, J gene, V gene, CDR3 DNA, CDR3 protein. The D gene is left open where the match is weak. Expanded clones get a size class; other rows say once, few or many, or leave the size out.

NA,NA,TRBJ2-7,TRBV5-1,TGCGCCAGCAGCTTGGGGAGCAGTTGGGACGAGCAGTACTTC,CASSLGSSWDEQYF
few,NA,TRBJ2-2,TRBV3-1/TRBV3-2,TGTGCCAGCAGCCCAGGACTATTCACCGGGGAGCTGTTTTTT,CASSPGLFTGELFF
once,NA,TRBJ2-5,TRBV19,TGTGCCAGTAGTATACTGGGGGCAAGGGAGACCCAGTACTTC,CASSILGARETQYF
NA,TRBD1,TRBJ1-1,TRBV5-1,TGCGCCAGCAGGGCGACGACAGGGGCAGAAGCTTTCTTT,CASRATTGAEAFF
NA,TRBD2,TRBJ2-7,TRBV4-1,TGCGCCAGCAGCCGGACTAGCGGGAGCGTGGACGACGAGCAGTACTTC,CASSRTSGSVDDEQYF
few,NA,TRBJ1-2,TRBV5-1,TGCGCCAGCAGCTTGGGCCTAGGTTCGGCGCCCGGCTATGGCTACACCTTC,CASSLGLGSAPGYGYTF
NA,TRBD1,TRBJ1-2,TRBV10-3,TGTGCCATCAGTGAGCGGGGCGGGACAGGGGCCTATGGCTACACCTTC,CAISERGGTGAYGYTF
NA,TRBD2,TRBJ2-3,TRBV7-2,TGTGCCAGCAGCATTAGCGGGGGCTTCACAGATACGCAGTATTTT,CASSISGGFTDTQYF
few,NA,TRBJ1-5,TRBV24-1,TGTGCCCCCTCTACCTTGCCTCAGGGGAAGCCCCAGCATTTT,CAPSTLPQGKPQHF
NA,TRBD2,TRBJ2-1,TRBV5-1,TGCGCCAGCAGCTTTACTAGCGGGAGCTACAATGAGCAGTTCTTC,CASSFTSGSYNEQFF
once,TRBD1,TRBJ1-5,TRBV11-2,TGTGCCAGCAGCTGGGACAGTCGGGAGCCCCAGCATTTT,CASSWDSREPQHF
NA,NA,TRBJ1-2,TRBV5-1,TGCGCCAGCAGCTTGGCGGGGCTCCCACCCCCAGCTAACTATGGCTACACCTTC,CASSLAGLPPPANYGYTF
NA,TRBD1,TRBJ1-1,TRBV9,TGTGCCAGCAGCCCCGGACAGGGGGGGACTGAAGCTTTCTTT,CASSPGQGGTEAFF
NA,TRBD1,TRBJ2-7,TRBV6-1,TGTGCCAGCAGTGAAGGTCCAGGGGGCTACGAGCAGTACTTC,CASSEGPGGYEQYF
NA,NA,TRBJ2-2,TRBV2,TGTGCCAGCAGTGAACGGCGCACCGGGGAGCTGTTTTTT,CASSERRTGELFF
NA,NA,TRBJ1-1,TRBV6-5,TGTGCCACTAGACGGGGAAGGGGGAACACTGAAGCTTTCTTT,CATRRGRGNTEAFF
NA,TRBD2,TRBJ2-1,TRBV6-1,TGTGCCAGCAGTGCCCGTGGACTAGCGGGAAGGATGGAGCAGTTCTTC,CASSARGLAGRMEQFF
NA,NA,TRBJ2-2,TRBV3-1/TRBV3-2,TGTGCCAGCAGCCGGCTGGAAACCGGGGAGCTGTTTTTT,CASSRLETGELFF
NA,TRBD2,TRBJ2-3,TRBV14,TGTGCCAGCAGCCGCGGGGGGGCGAAAGATACGCAGTATTTT,CASSRGGAKDTQYF
NA,TRBD1,TRBJ1-6,TRBV3-1/TRBV3-2,TGTGCCAGCACCGGACAGGCCAATAATTCACCCCTCCACTTT,CASTGQANNSPLHF
NA,NA,TRBJ2-1,TRBV11-2,TGTGCCAGCAGCTTATTCTTAACAGGGAAGTTCTTC,CASSLFLTGKFF
NA,NA,TRBJ1-2,TRBV6-5,TGTGCCAGCAGTTCGCGGGACCCCCTATCAATCTATGGCTACACCTTC,CASSSRDPLSIYGYTF
NA,NA,TRBJ2-2,TRBV5-1,TGCGCCAGCAGCTTAGTCGGGGGTCGTACCGGGGAGCTGTTTTTT,CASSLVGGRTGELFF